Listed below are T cell receptor beta chains from one sample, sequenced in a study of shared clonotypes between healthy human individuals. The assay was immunoSEQ multiplex PCR, and TCRdb's table has in-frame clones only and misses some. The data show nearly 750,000 clones, approximately 77% seen once. Sequenced input: memory CD4+ T cells sorted from blood. These receptors were taken from a woman aged 25 to 39 in good health. The CDR3 runs from the conserved cysteine through the conserved F or W. D genes are given only for firm matches.

D gene: -; V gene: TRBV10-3; J gene: TRBJ2-7; CDR3 length: 16; CDR3 protein: CAISAISKNSASEQYF
D gene: TRBD1; V gene: TRBV10-3; J gene: TRBJ2-2; CDR3 length: 15; CDR3 protein: CAITRQGPNTGELFF
D gene: TRBD1; V gene: TRBV28; J gene: TRBJ1-2; CDR3 length: 14; CDR3 protein: CASSQHDRGYGYTF
D gene: -; V gene: TRBV30; J gene: TRBJ2-5; CDR3 length: 13; CDR3 protein: CAWRPGVGETQYF
D gene: TRBD2; V gene: TRBV25-1; J gene: TRBJ2-1; CDR3 length: 15; CDR3 protein: CASSERLAGGNEQFF
D gene: -; V gene: TRBV7-7; J gene: TRBJ2-5; CDR3 length: 14; CDR3 protein: CASSLGSGEETQYF
D gene: TRBD2; V gene: TRBV11-3; J gene: TRBJ2-1; CDR3 length: 16; CDR3 protein: CASSLVAAGGPVEQFF
D gene: TRBD2; V gene: TRBV14; J gene: TRBJ2-5; CDR3 length: 19; CDR3 protein: CASSQARTSGEELGETQYF
D gene: -; V gene: TRBV28; J gene: TRBJ1-2; CDR3 length: 14; CDR3 protein: CASRLGAGVYGYTF
D gene: -; V gene: TRBV4-2; J gene: TRBJ1-2; CDR3 length: 15; CDR3 protein: CASSRNVIQEGGYTF
D gene: TRBD1; V gene: TRBV28; J gene: TRBJ2-4; CDR3 length: 14; CDR3 protein: CASTSTGGRGIQYF
D gene: -; V gene: TRBV7-8; J gene: TRBJ2-7; CDR3 length: 16; CDR3 protein: CASSLALSSRGYEQYF
D gene: -; V gene: TRBV5-4; J gene: TRBJ2-7; CDR3 length: 14; CDR3 protein: CASSLQGPTYEQYF
D gene: -; V gene: TRBV2; J gene: TRBJ2-5; CDR3 length: 14; CDR3 protein: CASIRTSRRETQYF
D gene: TRBD1; V gene: TRBV27; J gene: TRBJ1-2; CDR3 length: 16; CDR3 protein: CASSLTPGQGSYGYTF
D gene: -; V gene: TRBV5-1; J gene: TRBJ2-3; CDR3 length: 14; CDR3 protein: CASSLAAVADTQYF
D gene: -; V gene: TRBV28; J gene: TRBJ1-2; CDR3 length: 12; CDR3 protein: CASSLSAYGYTF
D gene: -; V gene: TRBV28; J gene: TRBJ1-5; CDR3 length: 16; CDR3 protein: CASSFNRAKRNQPQHF
D gene: TRBD1; V gene: TRBV19; J gene: TRBJ2-1; CDR3 length: 15; CDR3 protein: CASSDRGSSYNEQFF
D gene: -; V gene: TRBV7-9; J gene: TRBJ1-1; CDR3 length: 14; CDR3 protein: CASRDTSLRTEAFF
D gene: -; V gene: TRBV5-5; J gene: TRBJ2-5; CDR3 length: 14; CDR3 protein: CASSLGPGGETQYF
D gene: -; V gene: TRBV27; J gene: TRBJ2-7; CDR3 length: 15; CDR3 protein: CASRRVDSRAYEQYF
D gene: TRBD2; V gene: TRBV2; J gene: TRBJ2-7; CDR3 length: 14; CDR3 protein: CASRIDLAGVEQYF
D gene: TRBD1; V gene: TRBV19; J gene: TRBJ2-7; CDR3 length: 16; CDR3 protein: CASSTPGTGGPHEQYF
D gene: TRBD1; V gene: TRBV28; J gene: TRBJ1-1; CDR3 length: 23; CDR3 protein: CASSFSALGWDRVRPLMNTEAFF
D gene: -; V gene: TRBV30; J gene: TRBJ2-5; CDR3 length: 12; CDR3 protein: CAWSDRRETQYF
D gene: -; V gene: TRBV5-1; J gene: TRBJ2-5; CDR3 length: 12; CDR3 protein: CASKRGEETQYF
D gene: TRBD1; V gene: TRBV28; J gene: TRBJ2-7; CDR3 length: 13; CDR3 protein: CASSPPDRVGQYF
D gene: -; V gene: TRBV30; J gene: TRBJ2-2; CDR3 length: 14; CDR3 protein: CAWLQGTNTGELFF